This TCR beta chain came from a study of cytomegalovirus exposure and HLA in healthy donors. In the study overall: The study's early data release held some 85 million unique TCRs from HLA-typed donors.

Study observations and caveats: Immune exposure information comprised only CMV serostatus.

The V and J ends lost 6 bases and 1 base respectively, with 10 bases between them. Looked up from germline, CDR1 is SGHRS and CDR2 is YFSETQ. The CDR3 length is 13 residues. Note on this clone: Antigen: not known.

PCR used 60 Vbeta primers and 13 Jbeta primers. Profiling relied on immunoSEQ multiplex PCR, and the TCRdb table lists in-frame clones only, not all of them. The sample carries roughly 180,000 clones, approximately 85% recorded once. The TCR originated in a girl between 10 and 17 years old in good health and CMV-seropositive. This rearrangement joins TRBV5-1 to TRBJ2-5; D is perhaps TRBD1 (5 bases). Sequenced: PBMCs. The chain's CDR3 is CASNPDSQETQYF. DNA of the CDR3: TGCGCCAGCAACCCCGACAGCCAAGAGACCCAGTACTTC. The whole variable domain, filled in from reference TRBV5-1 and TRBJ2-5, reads KAGVTQTPRYLIKTRGQQVTLSCSPISGHRSVSWYQQTPGQGLQFLFEYFSETQRNKGNFPGRFSGRQFSNSRSEMNVSTLELGDSALYLCASNPDSQETQYFGPGTRLLVL.